A single sample is the source of the 5 T cell receptor beta chains below, sequenced in a study of memory CD4+ T cells and cytomegalovirus serostatus. Measured with immunoSEQ multiplex PCR; TCRdb has only the in-frame clones, and not every one. The repertoire holds 35,000 to 50,000 clones, with 79% as singletons. Single viable CD3+CD4+CD8-CD45RO+ cells were sorted as the memory CD4+ T cells. Sequencing was carried out using memory CD4+ T cells from blood. The receptor source for this set is an adult in good health and CMV-seronegative.

This clone was detected only once. The chain is built from TRBV5-1 and TRBJ2-1, with unresolved D. CDR1 and CDR2 from the germline V gene are SGHRS and YFSETQ. The CDR3 contains 13 residues. V lost 4 bases, J lost 5 bases, and 10 bases lay in between. The CDR3: CASSPPLNNEQFF. CDR3 DNA: TGCGCCAGCAGCCCCCCCCTAAACAATGAGCAGTTCTTC.

V and J are TRBV5-6 and TRBJ1-2; the D is unclear. Trimming took 0 bases from V and 5 from J, leaving 11 bases between them. The CDR3 loop spans 14 amino acids. Germline V CDR1 and CDR2: SGHDT, YYEEEE. The CDR3, as DNA: TGTGCCAGCAGCTTGGTAGAGCGCTTTTATGGCTACACCTTC. Translated, it gives CASSLVERFYGYTF.

The rearrangement joins TRBV9 to TRBJ2-2, with unresolved D. Germline CDR1 reads SGDLS; CDR2 reads YYNGEE. The CDR3 length is 16 residues. With 0 bases removed from V and 4 bases from J, the gap between germline ends came to 13 bases. The DNA of the CDR3 is TGTGCCAGCAGCGTAGCGGCAGGTTCTACCACCGGGGAGCTGTTTTTT. This encodes CASSVAAGSTTGELFF.

This clone appeared a single time. The V gene is TRBV7-3, the J gene TRBJ1-1; the match to TRBD1 covers 8 bases. Germline V CDR1 and CDR2: SGHTA, FQGTGA. V was pared by 5 bases and J by 7 bases, with 9 bases of the junction left unmatched. There are 14 residues in the CDR3. CDR3: CASSLDRGPFEAFF. The CDR3, as DNA: TGTGCCAGCAGCCTCGACAGGGGCCCGTTTGAAGCTTTCTTT.

The chain joins TRBV6-5 to TRBJ1-1, with D uncertain. Trimming stripped 2 bases from V and 4 bases from J, with 8 bases between. This CDR3 is 13 amino acids long. Germline CDR1 MNHEY, CDR2 SVGAGI. As DNA, the CDR3 is TGTGCCAGCAGTTACGGACGAAGCACTGAAGCTTTCTTT. Protein sequence: CASSYGRSTEAFF.